This TCR beta chain was sequenced during a study of response to subunit inactivated influenza vaccine. The study's findings and limits: Authors suggested that a seasonal influenza vaccination recruits few new T cells each time.

The CDR3 is 12 amino acids. The V gene lost 2 bases and the J gene lost 5 bases, with 6 bases spanning the gap. Germline lookup yields CDR1 ENHRY and CDR2 SYGVKD. TCRdb analysed the RT-PCR reads with MiXCR anew, one entry per CDR3 protein. The sample includes roughly 650,000 distinct CDR3 sequences, 11% to 15% seen only once; the top ten take less than 8.5%. This clonotype has a handful of counts. What it binds is not known. The TCR originated in a middle-aged man who received an inactivated influenza vaccine. Sequences were derived from PBMCs from blood, sampled 14 to 15 days before vaccination. The chain employs TRBV10-3 and TRBJ1-2; no clear D gene. The DNA for the CDR3 is TGTGCCATCAGTGAGGAGGGATATGGCTACACCTTC. Its protein product is CAISEEGYGYTF.